Presented here are 18 T cell receptor beta chains from one specimen sequenced in a study of T-cell reconstitution after alpha-beta-depleted transplantation in children. Molecular barcoding with unique molecular identifiers was used for the TCRbeta library. MiXCR, run by TCRdb on the PCR reads, gives a single entry per CDR3 protein. The repertoire holds hundreds of thousands of distinct CDR3 sequences, with around 15% as singletons. The specimen comprised PBMCs, mostly from graft donor cells, sampled 360 days after TCRalphabeta/CD19-depleted stem cell transplant. The source of these receptors is a male patient under 10 years old who had a stem cell transplant for acute lymphoblastic leukemia, so the T cells may come from the graft donor.

This chain uses TRBV12-3 or TRBV12-4 with TRBJ2-1; perhaps TRBD2 as D (6 bases). This CDR3 contains 14 residues. V lost 6 bases, J lost 4 bases, and 13 bases lay in between. The CDR3 is CASRVRAGYNEQFF. The CDR3 DNA is TGTGCCAGCAGGGTACGGGCGGGATACAATGAGCAGTTCTTC.

This clonotype showed up many times. This rearrangement joins TRBV7-9 to TRBJ2-3; 7 bases are shared with TRBD1. CDR1 is SEHNR and CDR2 is FQNEAQ in the germline V gene (reference sequence). This CDR3 spans 15 amino acids. J lost 3 bases, V lost 3 bases, and 6 bases had no gene match. The CDR3 loop reads CASSFTTGATDTQYF. In DNA form, the CDR3 reads TGTGCCAGCAGCTTTACCACAGGGGCGACAGATACGCAGTATTTT.

In this sample, this clonotype turned up a few times. V is TRBV7-9 and J is TRBJ1-1, with 8 nucleotides matching TRBD1. Unmatched junction bases numbered 6, after V lost 5 bases and J lost 1 base. Germline V gene data show CDR1 as SEHNR and CDR2 as FQNEAQ (reference sequence). CDR3 length equals 15 residues. In DNA form, the CDR3 reads TGTGCCAGCAGCCCAGGACAGGGAGGGAACACTGAAGCTTTCTTT. The encoded protein is CASSPGQGGNTEAFF.

This clonotype was observed once. This chain links TRBV28 with TRBJ1-4; unclear D gene. V was trimmed by 9 bases and J by 4 bases, leaving 15 bases between them. The CDR3 extends over 14 amino acids. Germline loops: CDR1 MDHEN, CDR2 SYDVKM. CDR3 protein: CASNKAGSNEKLFF. In DNA form, the CDR3 reads TGTGCCAGTAACAAGGCCGGAAGTAATGAAAAACTGTTTTTT.

This clonotype was seen a few times. The J gene is TRBJ2-2, the V gene TRBV27; 12 bases fit TRBD2. Germline assignment: CDR1 MNHEY and CDR2 SMNVEV (reference sequence). V lost 5 bases and J lost 7; bases outside the gene matches: 11. This CDR3 spans 17 amino acids. CDR3 sequence (DNA): TGTGCCAGCAGTCGTAGACTAGCGGGAGAGGGGGGCGGGGAGCTGTTTTTT. Its protein product is CASSRRLAGEGGGELFF.

For this clonotype: One junction end does not reproduce the germline sequence, and a read error may be involved. This sequence joins TRBV24-1 and TRBJ2-2; no definite D call. CDR1 and CDR2 (germline): KGHDR, SFDVKD. There are 12 residues in the CDR3. CDR3 in amino acids: CATSVLTEELFF. The CDR3 region has the DNA TGTGCCACCAGTGTTTTGACCGAGGAGCTGTTTTTT.

This chain uses TRBV5-1 with TRBJ2-7; TRBD2 is a possible D gene (6 bases). V lost 1 base and J lost 2, with 13 bases in between. The CDR3 runs to 15 residues. Germline V gene lookup returns CDR1 SGHRS and CDR2 YFSETQ. CDR3 region: CASSLLDGSPYEQYF. DNA for the CDR3: TGCGCCAGCAGCTTGTTGGACGGGAGTCCCTACGAGCAGTACTTC.

As concerns this clonotype: This likely comes from a read error, as the CDR3 has no conserved phenylalanine or tryptophan at its end. V is TRBV9 and J is TRBJ2-1, with D possibly being TRBD1 (5 bases). The V gene lost 4 bases and the J gene lost 8 bases, with 7 bases spanning the gap. The length of the CDR3 is 11 residues. CDR1 is SGDLS, CDR2 YYNGEE, per germline. The CDR3 loop is CASSSQDEQFL. The CDR3 DNA sequence: TGTGCCAGCAGCTCACAGGATGAGCAGTTCCTC.

The chain carries TRBV6-2 or TRBV6-3 and TRBJ2-7, with 7 positions matching TRBD1. The length of the CDR3 is 16 residues. Germline lookup yields CDR1 MNHEY and CDR2 SVGEGT. The V segment lost 2 bases and the J segment 5 bases; nucleotides outside the gene matches: 12. CDR3 sequence: CASSYRTGGRVNEQYF. CDR3 in DNA: TGTGCCAGCAGTTACCGGACAGGAGGAAGGGTCAACGAGCAGTACTTC.

This clonotype showed up just a few times. This rearrangement joins TRBV7-2 to TRBJ1-2, with TRBD1 as a possible D gene (6 bases). Trimming left V 4 bases short and J 2 bases short, with 14 bases between. The CDR3 runs to 15 residues. CDR1 and CDR2 (germline): SGHTA, FQGNSA. The CDR3 nucleotides read TGTGCCAGCAGCTCCCCCAACAGGGCAAACTATGGCTACACCTTC. As protein: CASSSPNRANYGYTF.

The sample holds a few counts of this clonotype. The V gene is TRBV5-1, the J gene TRBJ2-3, with D possibly matching TRBD1 (5 bases). Germline V gene data show CDR1 as SGHRS and CDR2 as YFSETQ. CDR3 size: 16 residues. Trimming shortened V by 1 base and J by 2 bases, and 14 bases separated the two germline ends. The CDR3 loop is CASSLPLGHFTDTQYF. In DNA, the CDR3 is TGCGCCAGCAGCTTGCCGCTTGGACATTTCACAGATACGCAGTATTTT.

This clonotype showed up just a few times. The J gene is TRBJ2-1, the V gene TRBV7-3; 10 bases agree with TRBD2. Germline V gene data show CDR1 as SGHTA and CDR2 as FQGTGA. The CDR3 length is 17 residues. The J segment lost 1 base and the V segment lost 0 bases, leaving 3 bases of the junction unmatched. The CDR3 DNA sequence: TGTGCCAGCAGCTTAACGGCTAGCGGGAGTTCCTACAATGAGCAGTTCTTC. This encodes CASSLTASGSSYNEQFF.

V gene TRBV6-1 combines with J gene TRBJ2-3; weak D call: TRBD2 (6 bases). Trimming took off 1 base at V and 4 bases at J, with 12 bases between the two ends. CDR1 and CDR2 (germline): MNHNS, SASEGT. The CDR3 totals 15 residues. Here the CDR3 DNA reads TGTGCCAGCAGTGAAGGGGGACTGAGGGCAGATACGCAGTATTTT. This translates into CASSEGGLRADTQYF.

The chain is built from TRBV27 and TRBJ2-5; 7 nucleotides align to TRBD1. The trim removed 4 bases at V and 1 base at J, leaving 0 bases unmatched. Germline values: CDR1 MNHEY, CDR2 SMNVEV (reference sequence). The CDR3 has 13 amino acids. Here the CDR3 DNA reads TGTGCCAGCAGTTACAGGGGCCAAGAGACCCAGTACTTC. Residues: CASSYRGQETQYF.

The V and J genes are TRBV21-1 and TRBJ2-7. TRBV21-1 is a known pseudogene. The CDR3 length is 12 residues. The CDR3 region is CASTSQTTEQYF. The CDR3 region has the DNA TGTGCCAGCACCAGCCAAACCACTGAGCAGTACTTC.

This clonotype was detected many times. This chain links TRBV5-1 with TRBJ2-4; D is possibly TRBD2 (5 bases). CDR1 is SGHRS and CDR2 is YFSETQ in the germline V gene. The CDR3 covers 12 residues. V dropped 1 base and J dropped 7 bases, with 6 bases sitting between them. CDR3 in DNA: TGCGCCAGCAGCTTGACGGGGAACATTCAGTACTTC. This gives the protein CASSLTGNIQYF. The full variable domain, its missing parts supplied by reference TRBV5-1 and TRBJ2-4, is KAGVTQTPRYLIKTRGQQVTLSCSPISGHRSVSWYQQTPGQGLQFLFEYFSETQRNKGNFPGRFSGRQFSNSRSEMNVSTLELGDSALYLCASSLTGNIQYFGAGTRLSVL.

This clonotype appeared many times. The chain joins TRBV9 to TRBJ2-1; 13 positions match TRBD2. The CDR3 runs 15 residues. V lost 3 bases to trimming and J lost 7 bases; unmatched junction nucleotides: 4. Per the germline V gene, CDR1 is SGDLS and CDR2 is YYNGEE. CDR3 sequence reads: CASSALAGGRNEQFF. The CDR3 region has the DNA TGTGCCAGCAGCGCACTAGCGGGAGGGCGGAATGAGCAGTTCTTC.

The table lists this clonotype with a few counts. This chain connects TRBV7-2 to TRBJ2-5, with 10 bases fitting TRBD1. The V gene end was trimmed by 4 bases and the J gene end by 1 base; junction bases not matched to a gene: 9. Germline V CDR1 and CDR2: SGHTA, FQGNSA. The CDR3 spans 17 residues. The CDR3: CASSSFPGQGSQETQYF. The CDR3 bases are TGTGCCAGCAGCTCGTTCCCGGGACAGGGGAGCCAAGAGACCCAGTACTTC.